Below, 13 T cell receptor beta chains from the same sample are listed, as sequenced in a study of control samples from healthy donors and cancer patients. The protocol was immunoSEQ multiplex PCR, while the TCRdb copy is restricted to in-frame clones and leaves out a portion. The table has 80,000 to 100,000 clones, more than 90% seen once. Sample: blood. All receptors derive from a human donor in good health. The donor label of this sample is uncertain.

This sequence joins TRBV5-4 and TRBJ1-1; D may be TRBD1 (6 bases). Germline assignment: CDR1 SGHNT and CDR2 YYREEE (reference sequence). Deletions cut 4 bases from V and 1 base from J, with 14 bases between. The CDR3 is 15 residues long. Here the CDR3 reads CASSRDPGANTEAFF. The CDR3, as DNA: TGTGCCAGCAGCCGGGACCCGGGGGCGAACACTGAAGCTTTCTTT. The full variable domain, with the rest looked up from reference TRBV5-4 and TRBJ1-1, is ETGVTQSPTHLIKTRGQQVTLRCSSQSGHNTVSWYQQALGQGPQFIFQYYREEENGRGNFPPRFSGLQFPNYSSELNVNALELDDSALYLCASSRDPGANTEAFFGQGTRLTVV.

The chain links TRBV18 to TRBJ2-3; D is unresolved. Germline loops: CDR1 KGHSH, CDR2 LQKENI. V lost 3 bases, J lost 1 base, and 2 bases lay in between. The CDR3 loop spans 12 amino acids. CDR3 nucleotides: TGTGCCAGCTCACCGCGCACAGATACGCAGTATTTT. This sequence encodes CASSPRTDTQYF. Using reference TRBV18 and TRBJ2-3 for the parts outside the CDR3, the full variable domain is NAGVMQNPRHLVRRRGQEARLRCSPMKGHSHVYWYRQLPEEGLKFMVYLQKENIIDESGMPKERFSAEFPKEGPSILRIQQVVRGDSAAYFCASSPRTDTQYFGPGTRLTVL.

The chain is built from TRBV12-3 or TRBV12-4 and TRBJ1-4, with D possibly matching TRBD1 (5 bases). This CDR3 spans 12 amino acids. V was cut by 6 bases and J by 12 bases, with 14 bases left in between. The CDR3 protein is CASRYDSTELFF. The CDR3 DNA is TGTGCCAGCAGGTACGACAGTACAGAACTGTTTTTT.

The chain links TRBV5-6 to TRBJ1-6; the D is unclear. The CDR3 spans 13 residues. Trimming stripped 4 bases from V and 5 bases from J, with 7 bases between. Germline V gene sequence: CDR1 SGHDT, CDR2 YYEEEE. DNA for the CDR3: TGTGCCAGCAGCCCTCGCAATAATTCACCCCTCCACTTT. This encodes CASSPRNNSPLHF.

V usage is TRBV24-1 and J usage is TRBJ2-1; the D gene is possibly TRBD1 (5 bases). Trimming removed 5 bases at V and 4 bases at J, with 11 bases between. The CDR3 runs 14 residues. In germline, CDR1 is KGHDR, CDR2 SFDVKD. The DNA for the CDR3 is TGTGCCACCAGTGCTCAGCCAGGGTACAATGAGCAGTTCTTC. Its protein is CATSAQPGYNEQFF.

J is TRBJ1-1 and V is TRBV7-8, with TRBD1 matching over 7 bases. The germline CDR1 and CDR2 sequences are SGHVS and FQNEAQ. The CDR3 runs 18 residues. V lost 0 bases, J lost 3 bases, and 13 bases stayed unmatched. DNA for the CDR3: TGTGCCAGCAGCTTAGCGGGACAGATTTTCCGTCAGGACACTGAAGCTTTCTTT. Its translation is CASSLAGQIFRQDTEAFF.

This sequence joins TRBV19 and TRBJ2-1, with 9 bases identical to TRBD1. Trimming took 5 bases from V and 1 from J; bases not matched to a gene: 6. Germline loops: CDR1 LNHDA, CDR2 SQIVND (reference sequence). The CDR3 contains 16 residues. The DNA for the CDR3 is TGTGCCAGTAGTTCTAACAGGGGGCTATCCTACAATGAGCAGTTCTTC. Translation gives CASSSNRGLSYNEQFF.

The chain couples TRBV11-2 to TRBJ1-1; possible D gene TRBD1, 5 bases. This CDR3 contains 12 residues. Germline V gives CDR1 SGHAT, CDR2 FQNNGV. Trimming stripped 0 bases from V and 11 bases from J, with 10 bases between. CDR3 sequence: CASSLDFRVAFF. The CDR3 DNA follows: TGTGCCAGCAGCTTAGATTTCAGGGTGGCTTTCTTT. The full variable domain, rest sourced from reference TRBV11-2 and TRBJ1-1, is EAGVAQSPRYKIIEKRQSVAFWCNPISGHATLYWYQQILGQGPKLLIQFQNNGVVDDSQLPKDRFSAERLKGVDSTLKIQPAKLEDSAVYLCASSLDFRVAFFGQGTRLTVV.

This clone was counted a single time. The chain employs TRBV9 and TRBJ1-1; no clear D gene. Germline values: CDR1 SGDLS, CDR2 YYNGEE. The CDR3 is 14 residues long. The V end was cut by 2 bases, the J end by 2 bases, with 10 bases between. CDR3 nucleotide sequence: TGTGCCAGCAGCGTTGGCGACCATAACACTGAAGCTTTCTTT. Its protein product is CASSVGDHNTEAFF.

The chain combines TRBV5-1 with TRBJ1-1, with 12 bases fitting TRBD1. The junction had 8 bases not matched to a gene; V was cut back by 4 bases and J by 4 bases. This CDR3 region has 16 residues. Germline assignment: CDR1 SGHRS and CDR2 YFSETQ. CDR3 protein: CASSVWDRGRSTEAFF. The DNA of the CDR3 is TGCGCCAGCAGCGTATGGGACAGGGGGCGTAGCACTGAAGCTTTCTTT.

The rearrangement links TRBV6-5 to TRBJ2-1; tentatively, D is TRBD1 or TRBD2 (5 bases each). The CDR3 is 11 amino acids. CDR1 is MNHEY and CDR2 is SVGAGI in the germline V gene. The V end lost 7 bases, the J end lost 15 bases, and 16 bases lay between the germline ends. This CDR3 is CASTEGSRRFF. The CDR3 DNA is TGTGCCAGCACAGAGGGGTCCAGAAGGTTCTTC.

The V call is TRBV5-1, the J call TRBJ2-3; 7 nucleotides match TRBD1. V was clipped by 4 bases and J by 5 bases; unmatched bases: 7. The germline V gene has CDR1 SGHRS and CDR2 YFSETQ. The CDR3 spans 14 residues. CDR3 sequence reads: CASSIDRVGDTQYF. The CDR3 region has the DNA TGCGCCAGCAGCATTGACAGGGTGGGAGATACGCAGTATTTT.

The rearrangement uses TRBV9 and TRBJ1-3; TRBD1 might be the D (5 bases). V was trimmed by 0 bases and J by 8 bases, leaving 15 bases between them. This CDR3 is built from 15 residues. CDR1 is SGDLS and CDR2 is YYNGEE in the germline V gene. The CDR3 reads CASSVAKSRGDTIYF. CDR3 nucleotide sequence: TGTGCCAGCAGCGTAGCGAAGTCCCGAGGGGACACCATATATTTT. Full variable domain (missing parts from reference TRBV9 and TRBJ1-3): DSGVTQTPKHLITATGQRVTLRCSPRSGDLSVYWYQQSLDQGLQFLIQYYNGEERAKGNILERFSAQQFPDLHSELNLSSLELGDSALYFCASSVAKSRGDTIYFGEGSWLTVV.